This TCR beta chain was profiled in a study of T cells in localized non-small cell lung cancer. Comment on this clone: Its antigen remains unidentified.

Only in-frame clones appear in the TCRdb table, and some are missing; sequencing was by immunoSEQ multiplex PCR. The table shows over 20,000 clones, with about 90% occurring only once. Germline CDR1 and CDR2: MDHEN and SYDVKM. Trimming took off 6 bases at V and 4 bases at J, with 9 bases between the two ends. The CDR3 runs 12 residues. The study, taken as a whole, reports: Greater blood T cell density accompanied longer overall survival. Uninvolved adjacent lung showed peak T cell clonality, exceeding tumor.

The chain joins TRBV28 to TRBJ1-1; a weak D match, TRBD1 (5 bases). This receptor was taken from a woman aged 35-70 years with stage I lung adenocarcinoma. This sample comprised peripheral blood, obtained before any cancer treatment. Written as DNA, the CDR3 is TGTGCCAGCAGCTCCGGGGGCACTGAAGCTTTCTTT. This translates into CASSSGGTEAFF.